This T cell receptor beta chain was identified during a study of blood T cell repertoires in COVID-19. Study information: Specimens from acute and convalescent COVID-19 originated in the United States, Italy and Spain. PBMCs, B-cell-depleted T cells, or T cells provided the cDNA or gDNA that made up the material.

This CDR3 comprises 15 residues. Germline loops: CDR1 MNHNY, CDR2 SVGAGI (reference sequence). The ends lost 6 bases at V and 3 bases at J; junction bases unmatched: 5. How the authors handled the data: Estimation of nucleated cell counts relied on the amplification of reference gene primers. Sequenced by immunoSEQ multiplex PCR; TCRdb stores in-frame clones only, minus some. From that table come the V and J calls and clone size; the DNA was used to work out D and trimming. The sample includes tens of thousands of clones, around nine tenths of them seen just once. The sequencing sample was made of peripheral blood. The TCR sequence derives from a man aged 65 to 85 with acute or convalescent COVID-19. The chain uses TRBV6-6 and TRBJ1-3; 10 nucleotides match TRBD1. CDR3 residues: CASSPGTGDGNTIYF. In nucleotides, the CDR3 is TGTGCCAGCAGCCCCGGGACAGGGGATGGAAACACCATATATTTT.